The 7 T cell receptor beta chains listed next were all sequenced from one sample in a study of blood T cell repertoires in COVID-19. Only in-frame clones appear in the TCRdb table, and some are missing; sequencing was by immunoSEQ multiplex PCR. The sample lists about 83,000 clones, around 90% occurring once. Sequencing was performed on peripheral blood. These TCRs come from a man of 80 years or more with active or convalescent COVID-19.

The chain carries TRBV6-5 and TRBJ1-1; 8 bases agree with TRBD1. V gave up 0 bases and J gave up 4 bases; unmatched junction bases: 4. There are 15 residues in the CDR3. CDR1 is MNHEY and CDR2 is SVGAGI in the germline V gene. CDR3 residues: CASSYSIRGRTEAFF. The CDR3 region has the DNA TGTGCCAGCAGTTACTCGATCAGGGGGCGCACTGAAGCTTTCTTT.

The chain carries TRBV5-4 and TRBJ2-5; 9 positions agree with TRBD1. Germline V gene sequence: CDR1 SGHNT, CDR2 YYREEE (reference sequence). The CDR3 is 15 amino acids. V lost 4 bases, J lost 5 bases, and 9 bases stayed unmatched. CDR3 nucleotides: TGTGCCAGCAGCGCCCGGGACAGGGTGGAGGAGACCCAGTACTTC. It encodes CASSARDRVEETQYF.

The rearrangement links TRBV28 to TRBJ1-5, with D uncertain. The V gene lost 3 bases and the J gene lost 2 bases, with 14 bases spanning the gap. The length of the CDR3 is 16 residues. In germline, CDR1 is MDHEN, CDR2 SYDVKM. The CDR3 here is CASSLKGGGGNQPQHF. CDR3 coding DNA: TGTGCCAGCAGTTTGAAGGGAGGTGGGGGCAATCAGCCCCAGCATTTT. Based on the CDR3 plus reference TRBV28 and TRBJ1-5, the full variable domain is DVKVTQSSRYLVKRTGEKVFLECVQDMDHENMFWYRQDPGLGLRLIYFSYDVKMKEKGDIPEGYSVSREKKERFSLILESASTNQTSMYLCASSLKGGGGNQPQHFGDGTRLSIL.

V usage is TRBV5-5 and J usage is TRBJ2-3; no firm D call. Trimming shortened V by 1 base and J by 2 bases, and 14 bases separated the two germline ends. Looked up from germline, CDR1 is SGHKS and CDR2 is YYEKEE (reference sequence). The CDR3 runs 16 residues. CDR3 nucleotide sequence: TGTGCCAGCAGCTTGTTCTCACACCGCCCCACAGATACGCAGTATTTT. This gives the protein CASSLFSHRPTDTQYF.

The chain has TRBV19 and TRBJ1-2; 9 positions agree with TRBD1. The V segment lost 3 bases and the J segment 7 bases; nucleotides outside the gene matches: 12. The CDR3 has 16 amino acids. CDR1 is LNHDA and CDR2 is SQIVND in the germline V gene (reference sequence). The CDR3 reads CASSISGGQGYVGYTF. CDR3 nucleotides: TGTGCCAGTAGTATTTCCGGGGGACAGGGATACGTTGGCTACACCTTC. The entire variable domain, with the rest obtained from reference TRBV19 and TRBJ1-2, is as follows: DGGITQSPKYLFRKEGQNVTLSCEQNLNHDAMYWYRQDPGQGLRLIYYSQIVNDFQKGDIAEGYSVSREKKESFPLTVTSAQKNPTAFYLCASSISGGQGYVGYTFGSGTRLTVV.

The chain employs TRBV7-2 and TRBJ1-5; no firm D call. V was cut by 0 bases and J by 2 bases, with 11 bases left in between. Germline V CDR1 and CDR2: SGHTA, FQGNSA. The CDR3 length is 16 residues. The CDR3: CASSLAGSSRNQPQHF. Here the CDR3 DNA reads TGTGCCAGCAGCTTAGCGGGGAGCAGCCGCAATCAGCCCCAGCATTTT.

This clone was detected only a few times. V and J are TRBV19 and TRBJ2-3, with TRBD2 matching 14 bases. This CDR3 has 16 amino acids. Trimming at V came to 5 bases and at J to 5 bases, leaving 6 bases not matched to a gene. The germline V gene encodes CDR1 LNHDA and CDR2 SQIVND (reference sequence). The CDR3 region has the DNA TGTGCCAGTAGTGGAGGGACTAGCGGGAGTGGAGATACGCAGTATTTT. Residues: CASSGGTSGSGDTQYF.